This T cell receptor beta chain appears in the sequencing data of a study of naive and memory T cell subsets. Study-wide results and limits: In naive cells, over 90% of TCR sequences were seen only once. The power law exponent of TCR abundance differed between naive and memory cells.

Germline CDR1 reads SGDLS; CDR2 reads YYNGEE. This CDR3 has 13 amino acids. Trimming removed 0 bases from V and 0 bases from J, with 3 bases in between. The beta constant-region primer was an equimolar mix of two oligonucleotides covering TRBC1 and TRBC2. Nested alpha and beta constant-region primers with the SP2 primer drove four PCR rounds on ligated cDNA. Each CDR3 protein gets one entry after TCRdb re-called the UMI-ligation and nested PCR reads with MiXCR. Among tens of thousands of distinct CDR3 sequences listed, approximately 18% were seen once. On this clonotype itself: Antigen specificity is unknown.

Cells stained for CD3, CD4, CD8, CD45RA, CD27 and viability were sorted into four CD45RA/CD27 subsets. Effector memory cells were sorted as CD45RA-CD27-, EMRA cells as CD45RA+CD27-. The receptor comes from a human donor in good health. Sequences were obtained from effector memory CD4+ T cells from blood. Noted subset: effector memory, CD45RA- CD27-. The chain carries TRBV9 and TRBJ1-1; D is undetermined. The CDR3 region is CASSVAVNTEAFF. In nucleotides, the CDR3 is TGTGCCAGCAGCGTAGCGGTGAACACTGAAGCTTTCTTT.